The 13 T cell receptor beta chains listed next were all sequenced from one sample in a study of cytomegalovirus exposure and HLA in healthy donors. With 60 Vbeta and 13 Jbeta primers, the PCR was carried out. The data were produced by immunoSEQ multiplex PCR, yet TCRdb's version contains in-frame clones alone and is incomplete. Here the sample spans some 100,000 clones, about 85% being singletons. Material: PBMCs. Receptors originate from a girl aged 2-10 years in good health and CMV-seropositive.

The V call is TRBV19, the J call TRBJ1-1; tentative D call: TRBD1 (6 bases). The CDR3 is 13 residues long. V lost 5 bases and J lost 4, with 11 bases in between. Germline V gene sequence: CDR1 LNHDA, CDR2 SQIVND (reference sequence). Here the CDR3 DNA reads TGTGCCAGTAGTGGAGGGGGGGCCACTGAAGCTTTCTTT. Protein sequence: CASSGGGATEAFF.

The chain uses TRBV18 and TRBJ1-1; D is uncertain. CDR1 and CDR2 from the germline V gene are KGHSH and LQKENI. The CDR3 is made up of 12 amino acids. V was clipped by 0 bases and J by 7 bases, with 6 bases between them. Here the CDR3 reads CASSPPVSEAFF. The CDR3, as DNA: TGTGCCAGCTCACCACCGGTGAGTGAAGCTTTCTTT.

V gene TRBV27 combines with J gene TRBJ2-1, with 7 bases matching TRBD1. CDR1 and CDR2 from the germline V gene are MNHEY and SMNVEV (reference sequence). The CDR3 spans 17 residues. With V trimmed by 0 bases and J by 7 bases, 12 bases remained unmatched. CDR3: CASSLSRQGATRNEQFF. CDR3 coding DNA: TGTGCCAGCAGTTTATCCCGACAGGGCGCTACAAGGAATGAGCAGTTCTTC.

This chain uses TRBV7-4 with TRBJ1-1; possible D gene TRBD1, 5 bases. V dropped 3 bases and J dropped 1 base, with 12 bases sitting between them. This CDR3 comprises 15 residues. Germline V lookup: CDR1 SGHVT, CDR2 SQSDAQ. The CDR3 loop reads CASSFWVQGNTEAFF. Here the CDR3 DNA reads TGTGCCAGCAGCTTTTGGGTTCAGGGGAACACTGAAGCTTTCTTT.

V gene TRBV29-1 combines with J gene TRBJ1-2, with D perhaps TRBD1 (6 bases). The V gene's germline CDR1 is SQVTM and CDR2 ANQGSEA. The length of the CDR3 is 11 residues. The V gene lost 4 bases and the J gene lost 10 bases, with 13 bases spanning the gap. CDR3 nucleotide sequence: TGCAGCGTTGGGACAGAGCAAGCCTACACCTTC. It translates to CSVGTEQAYTF.

The V gene is TRBV11-2, the J gene TRBJ1-2; tentative D call: TRBD1 (5 bases). V shed 5 bases and J shed 3 bases, with 13 bases lying between them. Per germline, CDR1 SGHAT and CDR2 FQNNGV. The CDR3 consists of 14 residues. The CDR3 is CASSLMAGYYGYTF. The DNA of the CDR3 is TGTGCCAGCAGCCTAATGGCAGGGTACTATGGCTACACCTTC. The full variable domain, in which reference TRBV11-2 and TRBJ1-2 provide the parts outside the CDR3, is EAGVAQSPRYKIIEKRQSVAFWCNPISGHATLYWYQQILGQGPKLLIQFQNNGVVDDSQLPKDRFSAERLKGVDSTLKIQPAKLEDSAVYLCASSLMAGYYGYTFGSGTRLTVV.

The chain couples TRBV11-2 to TRBJ1-1; D is unresolved. Germline V gene data show CDR1 as SGHAT and CDR2 as FQNNGV. This CDR3 is 16 amino acids long. The V end lost 1 base, the J end lost 4 bases, and 16 bases lay between the germline ends. The CDR3 is CASSLVLRARGTEAFF. Written as DNA, the CDR3 is TGTGCCAGCAGCTTAGTCCTTCGGGCCCGGGGCACTGAAGCTTTCTTT. Complete variable domain (other parts from reference TRBV11-2 and TRBJ1-1): EAGVAQSPRYKIIEKRQSVAFWCNPISGHATLYWYQQILGQGPKLLIQFQNNGVVDDSQLPKDRFSAERLKGVDSTLKIQPAKLEDSAVYLCASSLVLRARGTEAFFGQGTRLTVV.

The chain joins TRBV4-3 to TRBJ2-3, with a possible D match to TRBD1 (6 bases). This CDR3 spans 14 amino acids. Trimming took 4 bases from V and 3 from J, leaving 11 bases between them. Germline V gene data show CDR1 as LGHNA and CDR2 as YSLEER. The CDR3 is CASSPEGVTDTQYF. CDR3 sequence (DNA): TGCGCCAGCAGCCCCGAGGGGGTGACAGATACGCAGTATTTT.

This clone was seen a few times. The V call is TRBV5-6, the J call TRBJ1-4, with D uncertain. This CDR3 has 15 amino acids. Trimming pared 4 bases from V and 0 bases from J, leaving 10 bases between. Germline V gives CDR1 SGHDT, CDR2 YYEEEE. As DNA, the CDR3 is TGTGCCAGCAGCGAGGGAGGGACAACTAATGAAAAACTGTTTTTT. It is translated as CASSEGGTTNEKLFF.

The CDR3 DNA reads as TGCAGCGTTGACCAGGGGGCGAGCACAGATACGCAGTATTTT. This sequence encodes CSVDQGASTDTQYF. The chain recombines TRBV29-1 with TRBJ2-3; 8 bases agree with TRBD1. CDR1 is SQVTM and CDR2 is ANQGSEA in the germline V gene. This CDR3 contains 14 residues. Trimming took 3 bases from V and 0 from J; bases not matched to a gene: 2.

This clone was seen a handful of times. The rearrangement links TRBV6-5 to TRBJ1-1, with D perhaps TRBD1 (6 bases). With 6 bases removed from V and 0 bases from J, the gap between germline ends came to 11 bases. The CDR3 loop spans 14 amino acids. Germline V gene data show CDR1 as MNHEY and CDR2 as SVGAGI. The CDR3 DNA is TGTGCCAGCAGCCTACAGGGAGTGAACACTGAAGCTTTCTTT. Translation: CASSLQGVNTEAFF.

V and J are TRBV19 and TRBJ1-5; 7 bases map to TRBD1. The trim removed 11 bases at V and 6 bases at J, leaving 16 bases unmatched. CDR1 and CDR2 (germline): LNHDA, SQIVND (reference sequence). CDR3 size: 15 residues. The chain's CDR3 is CACANVDRVAQPQHF. CDR3 nucleotide sequence: TGTGCCTGCGCCAACGTAGACAGGGTAGCTCAGCCCCAGCATTTT.

This chain connects TRBV5-1 to TRBJ1-2; 9 bases map to TRBD1. V dropped 4 bases and J dropped 7; count of bases not matched to a gene: 8. Germline CDR1 and CDR2: SGHRS and YFSETQ. CDR3 length: 14 residues. CDR3 sequence reads: CASSHGDRETGYTF. The CDR3 DNA follows: TGCGCCAGCAGCCATGGGGACAGGGAAACTGGCTACACCTTC.